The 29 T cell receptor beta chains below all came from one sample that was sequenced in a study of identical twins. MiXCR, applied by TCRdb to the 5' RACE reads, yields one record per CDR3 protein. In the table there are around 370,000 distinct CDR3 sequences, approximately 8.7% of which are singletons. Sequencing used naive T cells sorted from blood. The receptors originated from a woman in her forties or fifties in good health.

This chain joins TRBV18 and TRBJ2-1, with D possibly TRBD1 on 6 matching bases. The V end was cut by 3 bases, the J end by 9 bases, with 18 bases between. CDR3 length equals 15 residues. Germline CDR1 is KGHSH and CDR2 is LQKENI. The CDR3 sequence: CASSPMRQDSSEQFF. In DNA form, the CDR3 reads TGTGCCAGCTCACCTATGAGACAGGATTCCAGTGAGCAGTTCTTC.

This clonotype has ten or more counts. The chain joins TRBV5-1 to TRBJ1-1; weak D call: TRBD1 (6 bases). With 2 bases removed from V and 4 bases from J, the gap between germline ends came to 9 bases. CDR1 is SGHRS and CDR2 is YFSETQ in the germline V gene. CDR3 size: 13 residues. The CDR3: CASSFQGITEAFF. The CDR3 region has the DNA TGCGCCAGCAGCTTTCAGGGGATCACTGAAGCTTTCTTT.

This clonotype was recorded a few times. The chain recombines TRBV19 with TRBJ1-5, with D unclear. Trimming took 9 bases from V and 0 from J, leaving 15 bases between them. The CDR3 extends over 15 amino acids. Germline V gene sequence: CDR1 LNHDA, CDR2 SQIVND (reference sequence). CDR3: CASSETVYSNQPQHF. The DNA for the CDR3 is TGTGCCAGCAGTGAGACGGTTTATAGCAATCAGCCCCAGCATTTT.

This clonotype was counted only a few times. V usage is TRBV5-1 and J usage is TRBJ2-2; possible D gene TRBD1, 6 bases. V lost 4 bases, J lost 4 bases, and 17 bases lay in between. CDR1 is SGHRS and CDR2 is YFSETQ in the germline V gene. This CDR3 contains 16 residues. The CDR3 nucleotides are TGCGCCAGCAGCCACCCAAGGACAGAACTCACCGGGGAGCTGTTTTTT. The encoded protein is CASSHPRTELTGELFF.

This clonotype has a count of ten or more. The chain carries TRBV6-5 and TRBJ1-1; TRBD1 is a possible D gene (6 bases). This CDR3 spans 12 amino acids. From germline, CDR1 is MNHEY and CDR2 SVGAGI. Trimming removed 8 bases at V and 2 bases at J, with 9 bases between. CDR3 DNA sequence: TGTGCCAGCGGGGACACCAACACTGAAGCTTTCTTT. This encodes CASGDTNTEAFF.

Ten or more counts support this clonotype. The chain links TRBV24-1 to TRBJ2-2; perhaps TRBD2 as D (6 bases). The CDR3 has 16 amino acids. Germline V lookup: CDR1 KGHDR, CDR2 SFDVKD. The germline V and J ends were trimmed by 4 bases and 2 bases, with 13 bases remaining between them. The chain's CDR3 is CATSEGGRKNTGELFF. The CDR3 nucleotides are TGTGCCACCAGTGAGGGGGGACGGAAAAACACCGGGGAGCTGTTTTTT.

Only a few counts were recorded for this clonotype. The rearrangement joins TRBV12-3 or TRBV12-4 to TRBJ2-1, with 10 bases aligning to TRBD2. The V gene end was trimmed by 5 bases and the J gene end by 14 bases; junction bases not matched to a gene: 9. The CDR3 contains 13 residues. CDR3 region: CASSQVVSGGEFF. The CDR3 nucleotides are TGTGCCAGCAGTCAAGTGGTGAGCGGGGGGGAGTTCTTC.

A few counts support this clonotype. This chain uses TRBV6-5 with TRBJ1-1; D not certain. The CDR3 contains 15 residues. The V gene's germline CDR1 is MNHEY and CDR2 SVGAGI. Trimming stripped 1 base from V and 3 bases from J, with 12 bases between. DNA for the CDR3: TGTGCCAGCAGTTACTTCGAATCACGGGACACTGAAGCTTTCTTT. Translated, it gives CASSYFESRDTEAFF.

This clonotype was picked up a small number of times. As DNA, the CDR3 is TGCAGTGCTAGAGAGAGTAGGGTTGGGTATGGCTACACCTTC. Translation: CSARESRVGYGYTF. The chain couples TRBV20-1 to TRBJ1-2; no clear D gene. V dropped 0 bases and J dropped 5 bases, with 13 bases sitting between them. The CDR3 is 14 residues long. Looked up from germline, CDR1 is DFQATT and CDR2 is SNEGSKA (reference sequence).

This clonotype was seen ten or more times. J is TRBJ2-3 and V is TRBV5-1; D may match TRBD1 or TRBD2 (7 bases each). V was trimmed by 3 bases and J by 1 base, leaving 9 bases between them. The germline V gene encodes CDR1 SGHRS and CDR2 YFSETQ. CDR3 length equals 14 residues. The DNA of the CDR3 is TGCGCCAGCAGCTCAGGGGGGGGCACAGATACGCAGTATTTT. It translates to CASSSGGGTDTQYF.

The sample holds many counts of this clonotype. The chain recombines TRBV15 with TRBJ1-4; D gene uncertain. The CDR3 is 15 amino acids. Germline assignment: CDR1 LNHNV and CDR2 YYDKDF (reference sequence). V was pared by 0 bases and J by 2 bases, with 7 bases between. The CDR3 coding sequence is TGTGCCACCAGCAGAGAGTCCCGGACTAATGAAAAACTGTTTTTT. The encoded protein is CATSRESRTNEKLFF.

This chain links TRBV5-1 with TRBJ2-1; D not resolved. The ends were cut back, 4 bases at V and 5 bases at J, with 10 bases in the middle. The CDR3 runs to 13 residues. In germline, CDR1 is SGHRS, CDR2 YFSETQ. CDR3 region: CASSRVGNNEQFF. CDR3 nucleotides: TGCGCCAGCAGCCGGGTTGGCAACAATGAGCAGTTCTTC.

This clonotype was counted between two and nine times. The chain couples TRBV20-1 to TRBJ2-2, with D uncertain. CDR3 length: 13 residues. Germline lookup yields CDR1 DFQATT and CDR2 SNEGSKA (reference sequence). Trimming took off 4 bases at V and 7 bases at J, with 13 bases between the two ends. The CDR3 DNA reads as TGCAGTGCTACAAGTAGGGTAAACGGGGAGCTGTTTTTT. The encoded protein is CSATSRVNGELFF.

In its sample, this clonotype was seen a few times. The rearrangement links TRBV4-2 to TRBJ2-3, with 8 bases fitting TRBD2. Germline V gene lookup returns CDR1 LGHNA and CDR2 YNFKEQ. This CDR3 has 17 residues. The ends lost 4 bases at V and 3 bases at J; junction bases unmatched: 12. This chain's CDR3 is CASSPILGLVETDTQYF. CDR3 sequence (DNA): TGTGCCAGCAGCCCGATCCTGGGACTAGTGGAGACAGATACGCAGTATTTT.

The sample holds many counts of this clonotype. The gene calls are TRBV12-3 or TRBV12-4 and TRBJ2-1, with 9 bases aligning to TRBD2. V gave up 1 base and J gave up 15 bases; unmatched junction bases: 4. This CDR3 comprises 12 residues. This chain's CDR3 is CASSLGGAGGFF. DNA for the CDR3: TGTGCCAGCAGTTTAGGCGGAGCGGGGGGGTTCTTC.

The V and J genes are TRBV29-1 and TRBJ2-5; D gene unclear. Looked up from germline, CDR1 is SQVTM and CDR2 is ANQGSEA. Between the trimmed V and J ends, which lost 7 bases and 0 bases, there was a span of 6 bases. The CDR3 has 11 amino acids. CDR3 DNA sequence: TGCAGCGGACGGAACCAAGAGACCCAGTACTTC. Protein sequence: CSGRNQETQYF.

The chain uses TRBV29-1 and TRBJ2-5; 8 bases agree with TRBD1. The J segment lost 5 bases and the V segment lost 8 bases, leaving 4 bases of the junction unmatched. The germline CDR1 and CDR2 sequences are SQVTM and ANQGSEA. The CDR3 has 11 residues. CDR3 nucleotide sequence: TGCAGCTTCAGACAGGGGGAGACCCAGTACTTC. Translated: CSFRQGETQYF.

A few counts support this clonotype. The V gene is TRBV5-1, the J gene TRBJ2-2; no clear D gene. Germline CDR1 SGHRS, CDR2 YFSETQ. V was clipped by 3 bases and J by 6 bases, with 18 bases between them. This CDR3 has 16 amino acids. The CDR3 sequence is CASSSAVGPGAGELFF. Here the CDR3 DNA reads TGCGCCAGCAGCTCGGCTGTGGGCCCTGGGGCCGGGGAGCTGTTTTTT.

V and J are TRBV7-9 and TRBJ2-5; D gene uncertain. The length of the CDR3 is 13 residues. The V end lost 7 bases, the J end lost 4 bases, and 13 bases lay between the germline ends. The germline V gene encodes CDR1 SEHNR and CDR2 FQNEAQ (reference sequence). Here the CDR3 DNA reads TGTGCCAGCACCCCGGTCGAGCTAGAGACCCAGTACTTC. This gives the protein CASTPVELETQYF.

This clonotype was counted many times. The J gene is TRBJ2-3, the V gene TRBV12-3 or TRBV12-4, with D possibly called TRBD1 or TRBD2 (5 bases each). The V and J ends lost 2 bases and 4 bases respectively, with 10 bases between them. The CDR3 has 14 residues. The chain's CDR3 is CASSLSGTADTQYF. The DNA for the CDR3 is TGTGCCAGCAGTTTAAGTGGGACGGCAGATACGCAGTATTTT.

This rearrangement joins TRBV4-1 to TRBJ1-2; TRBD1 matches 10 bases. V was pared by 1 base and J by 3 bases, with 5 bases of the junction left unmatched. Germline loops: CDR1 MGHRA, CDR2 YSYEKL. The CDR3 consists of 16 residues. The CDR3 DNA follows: TGCGCCAGCAGCCAAGTCTCTGGGACAGGGGACTATGGCTACACCTTC. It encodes CASSQVSGTGDYGYTF.

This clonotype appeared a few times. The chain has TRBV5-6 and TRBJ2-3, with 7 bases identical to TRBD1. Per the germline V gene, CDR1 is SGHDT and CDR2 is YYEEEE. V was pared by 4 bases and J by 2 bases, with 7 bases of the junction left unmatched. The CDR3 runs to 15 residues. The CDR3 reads CASSPDRRSTDTQYF. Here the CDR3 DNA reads TGTGCCAGCAGCCCGGACAGGCGATCCACAGATACGCAGTATTTT.

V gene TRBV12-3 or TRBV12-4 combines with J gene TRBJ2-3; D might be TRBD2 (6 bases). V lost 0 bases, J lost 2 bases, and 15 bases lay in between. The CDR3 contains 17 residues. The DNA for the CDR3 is TGTGCCAGCAGTTTAGCGGTAGCGGAGTCTAACACAGATACGCAGTATTTT. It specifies CASSLAVAESNTDTQYF.

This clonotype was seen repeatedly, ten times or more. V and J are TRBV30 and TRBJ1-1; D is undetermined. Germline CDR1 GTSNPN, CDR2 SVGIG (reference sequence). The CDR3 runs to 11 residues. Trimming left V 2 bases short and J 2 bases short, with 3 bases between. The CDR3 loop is CAWSRNTEAFF. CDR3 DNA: TGTGCCTGGAGTCGAAACACTGAAGCTTTCTTT.

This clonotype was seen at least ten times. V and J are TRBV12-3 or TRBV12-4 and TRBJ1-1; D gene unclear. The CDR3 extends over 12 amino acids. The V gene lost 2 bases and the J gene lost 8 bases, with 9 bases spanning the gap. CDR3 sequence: CASSLWAVEAFF. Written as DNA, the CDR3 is TGTGCCAGCAGTTTATGGGCAGTCGAAGCTTTCTTT.

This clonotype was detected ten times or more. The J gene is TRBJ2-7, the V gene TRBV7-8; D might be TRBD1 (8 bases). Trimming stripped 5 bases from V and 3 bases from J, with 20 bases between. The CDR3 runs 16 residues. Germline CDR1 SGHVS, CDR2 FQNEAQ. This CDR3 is CASSPRTGRANYEQYV. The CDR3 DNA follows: TGTGCCAGCAGCCCTCGGACAGGGAGGGCCAACTACGAGCAGTACGTC.

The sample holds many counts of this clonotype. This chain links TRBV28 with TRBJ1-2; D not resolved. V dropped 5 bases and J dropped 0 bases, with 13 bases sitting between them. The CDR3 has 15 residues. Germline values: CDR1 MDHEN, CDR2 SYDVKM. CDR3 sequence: CASSHRARANYGYTF. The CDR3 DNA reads TGTGCCAGCAGTCACCGGGCGAGAGCTAACTATGGCTACACCTTC.

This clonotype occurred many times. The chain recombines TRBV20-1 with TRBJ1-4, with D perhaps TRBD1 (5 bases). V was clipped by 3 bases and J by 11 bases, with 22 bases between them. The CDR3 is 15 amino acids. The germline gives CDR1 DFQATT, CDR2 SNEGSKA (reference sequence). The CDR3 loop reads CSARTPTGTYRKLFF. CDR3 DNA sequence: TGCAGTGCTAGGACGCCTACCGGGACGTATCGGAAACTGTTTTTT.

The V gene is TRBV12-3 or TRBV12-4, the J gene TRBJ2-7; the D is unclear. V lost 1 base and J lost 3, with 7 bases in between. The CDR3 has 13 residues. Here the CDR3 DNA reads TGTGCCAGCAGTTTAGGGCCAGTCTACGAGCAGTACTTC. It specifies CASSLGPVYEQYF.